This T cell receptor (beta chain) was observed in a study of blood T cell repertoires in COVID-19. About the study: Sites in the United States, Italy and Spain provided acute and convalescent COVID-19 samples. The analysed material was cDNA or gDNA that came from T cells, B-cell-depleted T cells, or PBMCs.

With 3 bases clipped from V and 1 base from J, the junction kept 8 bases outside the gene matches. Germline CDR1 GTSNPN, CDR2 SVGIG (reference sequence). The CDR3 runs 16 residues. Original data processing: Estimates of nucleated cell counts were drawn from the amplification of reference gene primers. Sequencing used immunoSEQ multiplex PCR; TCRdb keeps in-frame clones, though not all of them. The V and J calls and clone size come from that table; D and trimming were worked out from the DNA. Here the sample spans about 200,000 clones, around 80% being singletons. V and J are TRBV30 and TRBJ2-2, with 7 bases fitting TRBD2. The clonotype originates from a human donor with acute or convalescent COVID-19. The donor label of this sample is uncertain. Sequencing input: peripheral blood. CDR3 residues: CAWSRSGRRNTGELFF. CDR3 nucleotides: TGTGCCTGGAGCCGCTCCGGGAGGCGGAACACCGGGGAGCTGTTTTTT.